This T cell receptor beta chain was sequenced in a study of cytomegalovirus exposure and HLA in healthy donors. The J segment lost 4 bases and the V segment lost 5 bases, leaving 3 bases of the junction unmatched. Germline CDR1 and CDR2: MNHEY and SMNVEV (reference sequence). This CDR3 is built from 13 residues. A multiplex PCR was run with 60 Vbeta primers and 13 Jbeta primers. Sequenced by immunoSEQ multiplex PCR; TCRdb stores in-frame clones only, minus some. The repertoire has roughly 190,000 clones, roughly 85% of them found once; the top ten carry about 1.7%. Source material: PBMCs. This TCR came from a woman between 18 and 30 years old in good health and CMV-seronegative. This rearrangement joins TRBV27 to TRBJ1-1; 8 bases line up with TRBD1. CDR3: CASSTGGLTEAFF. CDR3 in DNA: TGTGCCAGCAGTACAGGGGGGCTCACTGAAGCTTTCTTT.